This entry lists 30 T cell receptor beta chains sequenced from one sample in a study of cytomegalovirus exposure and HLA in healthy donors. The PCR was carried out with 60 Vbeta primers and 13 Jbeta primers. Method: immunoSEQ multiplex PCR; TCRdb's copy keeps in-frame clones and lacks some. Recorded for this sample: about 210,000 clones. The sequenced sample consisted of PBMCs. The receptors were sampled from a woman between 25 and 40 years old in good health and CMV-seropositive.

The chain joins TRBV7-9 to TRBJ2-7; tentative D call: TRBD1 (6 bases). Trimming pared 7 bases from V and 11 bases from J, leaving 24 bases between. Germline values: CDR1 SEHNR, CDR2 FQNEAQ (reference sequence). This CDR3 has 14 amino acids. CDR3 nucleotides: TGTGCCAGCAACGCCTTATCCGGGACACCCAGGGAGTACTTC. Amino acid sequence: CASNALSGTPREYF.

The chain combines TRBV7-6 with TRBJ2-5, with a possible D match to TRBD2 (6 bases). TRBJ2-7 explains the end of the DNA better; the J call may be wrong. This CDR3 spans 14 amino acids. Germline V gene lookup returns CDR1 SGHVS and CDR2 FNYEAQ. The CDR3 sequence is CASSLAGGAYEQYF. The CDR3 nucleotides read TGTGCCAGCAGCTTAGCCGGCGGGGCCTACGAGCAGTACTTC.

V and J are TRBV5-1 and TRBJ2-6; 12 bases align to TRBD1. The CDR3 totals 17 residues. V shed 8 bases, J shed 4 bases, and the junction held 10 bases outside the gene matches. CDR1 and CDR2 from the germline V gene are SGHRS and YFSETQ. The CDR3 here is CASTAGQGALGANVLTF. The CDR3 bases are TGCGCCAGTACCGCGGGACAGGGGGCGTTAGGGGCCAACGTCCTGACTTTC.

J is TRBJ1-4 and V is TRBV7-2; the D is unclear. The germline V gene has CDR1 SGHTA and CDR2 FQGNSA. Between the trimmed V and J ends, which lost 1 base and 7 bases, there was a span of 19 bases. This CDR3 spans 17 amino acids. The CDR3 reads CASSLDGGPRLPEKLFF. The CDR3 region has the DNA TGTGCCAGCAGCTTAGACGGAGGGCCCAGGCTACCTGAAAAACTGTTTTTT.

V usage is TRBV28 and J usage is TRBJ2-7; 7 nucleotides align to TRBD1. Germline V lookup: CDR1 MDHEN, CDR2 SYDVKM. The CDR3 sequence is 12 residues long. With V trimmed by 8 bases and J by 7 bases, 8 bases remained unmatched. CDR3 coding DNA: TGTGCCAGCTCGACAGGGCCCCCGGAGCAGTACTTC. Protein sequence: CASSTGPPEQYF.

J is TRBJ1-3 and V is TRBV18, with D unresolved. Per germline, CDR1 KGHSH and CDR2 LQKENI. Deletions cut 6 bases from V and 3 bases from J, with 15 bases between. The CDR3 extends over 15 amino acids. CDR3 in amino acids: CASSPAVTYGNTIYF. The CDR3, as DNA: TGTGCCAGCTCCCCCGCGGTGACTTATGGAAACACCATATATTTT.

The V call is TRBV9, the J call TRBJ2-7; possibly TRBD1 for D (6 bases). V gave up 0 bases and J gave up 6 bases, with 10 bases separating them. Germline values: CDR1 SGDLS, CDR2 YYNGEE. The CDR3 runs 13 residues. DNA of the CDR3: TGTGCCAGCAGCGTAGACAGGGCTAGCGAGCAGTACTTC. This gives the protein CASSVDRASEQYF.

The chain employs TRBV27 and TRBJ2-7; TRBD2 matches at 9 bases. The germline gives CDR1 MNHEY, CDR2 SMNVEV (reference sequence). V lost 3 bases to trimming and J lost 2 bases; unmatched junction nucleotides: 14. The CDR3 has 18 amino acids. The CDR3 is CASSFGLAGLHGAYEQYF. CDR3 sequence (DNA): TGTGCCAGCAGTTTTGGGCTAGCGGGACTTCACGGGGCCTACGAGCAGTACTTC.

The genes are TRBV6-5 and TRBJ1-1; 8 nucleotides align to TRBD1. With 6 bases clipped from V and 1 base from J, the junction kept 7 bases outside the gene matches. The CDR3 extends over 15 amino acids. From germline, CDR1 is MNHEY and CDR2 SVGAGI. CDR3 residues: CASRRGQGPNTEAFF. CDR3 sequence (DNA): TGTGCCAGCAGGCGCGGACAGGGCCCGAACACTGAAGCTTTCTTT.

The chain uses TRBV4-1 and TRBJ2-1; 11 bases fit TRBD2. There are 16 residues in the CDR3. V was clipped by 2 bases and J by 2 bases; unmatched bases: 2. The germline gives CDR1 MGHRA, CDR2 YSYEKL. The CDR3 coding sequence is TGCGCCAGCAGCCAAACTAGCGGGGGTACCTACAATGAGCAGTTCTTC. This codes for CASSQTSGGTYNEQFF.

V gene TRBV30 combines with J gene TRBJ2-4, with 7 bases aligning to TRBD1. Trimming removed 0 bases from V and 7 bases from J; junction bases left unmatched: 3. The CDR3 extends over 13 amino acids. Germline CDR1 and CDR2: GTSNPN and SVGIG (reference sequence). CDR3 bases: TGTGCCTGGAGTGTAGGGGGCGCGAACATTCAGTACTTC. Its translation is CAWSVGGANIQYF.

The J gene is TRBJ2-7, the V gene TRBV11-3, with 9 bases fitting TRBD2. Germline V CDR1 and CDR2: SGHNT, YENEEA. The CDR3 sequence is 15 residues long. Germline trimming cut 5 bases from V and 2 bases from J; bases unmatched to any gene: 7. CDR3 nucleotides: TGTGCCAGCAGCCTATCTAGCGGGACGACCTACGAGCAGTACTTC. It yields the protein CASSLSSGTTYEQYF.

V usage is TRBV5-1 and J usage is TRBJ1-5, with D perhaps TRBD1 (5 bases). Trimming removed 3 bases at V and 3 bases at J, with 10 bases between. Germline CDR1 and CDR2: SGHRS and YFSETQ. This CDR3 contains 14 residues. Here the CDR3 DNA reads TGCGCCAGCAGCTATGACAGAGACAATCAGCCCCAGCATTTT. It is translated as CASSYDRDNQPQHF.

The chain joins TRBV13 to TRBJ2-1; D is undetermined. Trimming removed 1 base from V and 2 bases from J, with 6 bases in between. The CDR3 runs 14 residues. CDR1 and CDR2 (germline): PRHDT, FYEKMQ (reference sequence). The CDR3 sequence: CASSLVGAYNEQFF. CDR3 in DNA: TGTGCCAGCAGCTTAGTTGGAGCCTACAATGAGCAGTTCTTC.

The chain joins TRBV7-9 to TRBJ1-1, with TRBD1 as a possible D gene (5 bases). From germline, CDR1 is SEHNR and CDR2 FQNEAQ (reference sequence). V lost 1 base and J 8 bases, leaving 8 bases between the germline ends. The CDR3 runs to 12 residues. The CDR3 reads CASSLGQREAFF. The CDR3 DNA sequence: TGTGCCAGCAGCTTAGGACAGCGAGAAGCTTTCTTT.

The J gene is TRBJ1-2, the V gene TRBV5-1; 7 bases are a match to TRBD1. This CDR3 contains 15 residues. V lost 4 bases to trimming and J lost 3 bases; unmatched junction nucleotides: 9. Germline-derived CDR1 and CDR2 are SGHRS and YFSETQ. The CDR3 nucleotides read TGCGCCAGCAGCCCGATAGGGGGCGGGGACTATGGCTACACCTTC. It is translated as CASSPIGGGDYGYTF.

V is TRBV6-5 and J is TRBJ2-7; 9 nucleotides align to TRBD2. Germline V lookup: CDR1 MNHEY, CDR2 SVGAGI. This CDR3 region has 15 residues. The V segment lost 4 bases and the J segment 2 bases; nucleotides outside the gene matches: 6. The CDR3 loop reads CASSSSGNPTYEQYF. In nucleotides, the CDR3 is TGTGCCAGCAGTTCTAGCGGGAACCCGACCTACGAGCAGTACTTC.

The V call is TRBV29-1, the J call TRBJ1-2; 12 bases are a match to TRBD1. The CDR3 consists of 15 residues. Trimming cost V 5 bases and J 7 bases; bases outside gene matches: 11. The germline CDR1 and CDR2 sequences are SQVTM and ANQGSEA. The CDR3 DNA reads TGCAGCGTTTCCGGGACAGGGGGCGAGGGGTGTGGCTACACCTTC. The encoded protein is CSVSGTGGEGCGYTF.

The CDR3 sequence: CSVDSGRGGIRGELFF. CDR3 nucleotide sequence: TGCAGCGTGGATAGCGGGAGGGGAGGAATTAGGGGGGAGCTGTTTTTT. The chain joins TRBV29-1 to TRBJ2-2; 11 bases match TRBD2. V trimming: 6 bases; J trimming: 8 bases; junction bases outside the gene matches: 14. CDR3 length: 16 amino acids. Germline assignment: CDR1 SQVTM and CDR2 ANQGSEA.

CDR3 coding DNA: TGTGCCAGCAGCGTAGAAGGGGTCAGGGGATCGGAGCAGTACTTC. This translates into CASSVEGVRGSEQYF. The rearrangement links TRBV9 to TRBJ2-7; a possible D gene is TRBD1 (6 bases). Trimming pared 0 bases from V and 7 bases from J, leaving 17 bases between. The CDR3 totals 15 residues. CDR1 is SGDLS, CDR2 YYNGEE, per germline. Based on the CDR3 plus reference TRBV9 and TRBJ2-7, the full variable domain is DSGVTQTPKHLITATGQRVTLRCSPRSGDLSVYWYQQSLDQGLQFLIQYYNGEERAKGNILERFSAQQFPDLHSELNLSSLELGDSALYFCASSVEGVRGSEQYFGPGTRLTVT.

This chain joins TRBV10-2 and TRBJ1-2, with 7 bases that match TRBD1. V lost 10 bases, J lost 4 bases, and 6 bases stayed unmatched. The CDR3 loop spans 12 amino acids. CDR1 is WSHSY, CDR2 SAAADI, per germline. CDR3 protein: CATGRQGYGYTF. CDR3 in DNA: TGCGCCACCGGCAGACAGGGCTATGGCTACACCTTC.

This chain uses TRBV28 with TRBJ1-1, with a tentative D call TRBD1 (5 bases). This CDR3 region has 17 residues. Germline V gene lookup returns CDR1 MDHEN and CDR2 SYDVKM. V lost 4 bases and J lost 6, with 24 bases in between. The CDR3 coding sequence is TGTGCCAGCAGTTCGCCAGCCAGGAGGGGACGAGTGGCTGAAGCTTTCTTT. Residues: CASSSPARRGRVAEAFF.

The chain is built from TRBV7-8 and TRBJ1-6; D might be TRBD1 (6 bases). CDR3 length: 16 amino acids. CDR1 and CDR2 (germline): SGHVS, FQNEAQ. V lost 5 bases, J lost 9 bases, and 20 bases lay in between. The CDR3 sequence: CASSEPGLQGGSPLHF. The CDR3 nucleotides are TGTGCCAGCAGCGAGCCTGGACTTCAAGGGGGTTCACCCCTCCACTTT.

V usage is TRBV30 and J usage is TRBJ2-7; TRBD2 agrees at 15 bases. The V and J ends lost 5 bases and 7 bases, in that order; junction bases with no gene match: 6. The CDR3 consists of 14 residues. Germline loops: CDR1 GTSNPN, CDR2 SVGIG (reference sequence). This chain's CDR3 is CAWGLAGGPGEQYF. The CDR3 nucleotides read TGTGCCTGGGGACTAGCGGGAGGGCCGGGAGAGCAGTACTTC.

The chain recombines TRBV28 with TRBJ2-7; tentative D call: TRBD2 (7 bases). The germline V gene encodes CDR1 MDHEN and CDR2 SYDVKM. CDR3 size: 15 residues. Trimming took 4 bases from V and 4 from J, leaving 17 bases between them. The CDR3, as DNA: TGTGCCAGCAGTTCGGGGGGCGGAGGCCTTTACGAGCAGTACTTC. It encodes CASSSGGGGLYEQYF. Full variable domain (remainder filled in from reference TRBV28 and TRBJ2-7): DVKVTQSSRYLVKRTGEKVFLECVQDMDHENMFWYRQDPGLGLRLIYFSYDVKMKEKGDIPEGYSVSREKKERFSLILESASTNQTSMYLCASSSGGGGLYEQYFGPGTRLTVT.

The chain employs TRBV7-7 and TRBJ2-1, with 13 positions matching TRBD2. The CDR3 has 15 amino acids. Trimming at V came to 2 bases and at J to 9 bases, leaving 4 bases not matched to a gene. Germline assignment: CDR1 SSHAT and CDR2 FNYEAQ (reference sequence). The CDR3 sequence is CASSLTSGGAGEQFF. CDR3 nucleotide sequence: TGTGCCAGCAGCTTAACTAGCGGGGGGGCGGGTGAGCAGTTCTTC.

This sequence joins TRBV5-1 and TRBJ1-5; TRBD1 matches 8 bases. This CDR3 region has 16 residues. The germline gives CDR1 SGHRS, CDR2 YFSETQ. J was trimmed by 7 bases and V by 0 bases; bases with no gene match: 9. The CDR3 spells CASSLDAGGAGQPQHF. As DNA, the CDR3 is TGCGCCAGCAGCTTGGACGCAGGGGGCGCAGGCCAGCCCCAGCATTTT.

The chain employs TRBV28 and TRBJ2-7; D possibly corresponds to TRBD2 (6 bases). V was cut by 4 bases and J by 2 bases, with 15 bases left in between. Germline CDR1 MDHEN, CDR2 SYDVKM. The CDR3 spans 15 residues. The DNA for the CDR3 is TGTGCCAGCAGTTCGCCCGGGGGAAATACCTACGAGCAGTACTTC. Translating gives CASSSPGGNTYEQYF.

The chain recombines TRBV7-7 with TRBJ2-2; 9 bases are shared with TRBD1. There are 15 residues in the CDR3. CDR1 and CDR2 (germline): SSHAT, FNYEAQ (reference sequence). The V gene end was trimmed by 5 bases and the J gene end by 7 bases; junction bases not matched to a gene: 8. Here the CDR3 DNA reads TGTGCCAGCAGCACCGTGACAGGGGGTCTCGGGGAGCTGTTTTTT. This translates into CASSTVTGGLGELFF.

The gene calls are TRBV15 and TRBJ1-5; 9 nucleotides align to TRBD1. Germline V gene lookup returns CDR1 LNHNV and CDR2 YYDKDF (reference sequence). This CDR3 contains 14 residues. Unmatched junction bases numbered 6, after V lost 6 bases and J lost 6 bases. The CDR3 spells CATRTGQGGQPQHF. As DNA, the CDR3 is TGTGCCACCAGGACGGGACAGGGTGGTCAGCCCCAGCATTTT.